The 27 T cell receptor beta chains presented below share a single source sample, sequenced in a study of T-cell reconstitution after alpha-beta-depleted transplantation in children. Preparation of the TCRbeta library used unique molecular identifiers. TCRdb redid the calling of the PCR reads with MiXCR, one entry per CDR3 protein. The table has tens of thousands of distinct CDR3 sequences, approximately 8.7% seen once; the top ten hold roughly 28%. The material was PBMCs, mostly from graft donor cells, obtained 60 days after TCRalphabeta/CD19-depleted stem cell transplant. These receptors originate from a male patient between 2 and 15 years old who had a stem cell transplant for chronic granulomatous disease, so the T cells may come from the graft donor.

This clonotype has ten or more counts. The chain joins TRBV20-1 to TRBJ2-5; 9 bases match TRBD2. CDR1 is DFQATT, CDR2 SNEGSKA, per germline (reference sequence). CDR3 length: 14 residues. V was clipped by 6 bases and J by 5 bases; unmatched bases: 10. For the CDR3, the DNA is TGCAGTGCCCTCGCGGGAGGGCCGTGGGAGACCCAGTACTTC. It is translated as CSALAGGPWETQYF.

This clonotype occurred many times. The chain is built from TRBV10-2 and TRBJ2-3; the D call may be TRBD1 or TRBD2 (5 bases each). This CDR3 has 14 amino acids. CDR1 is WSHSY and CDR2 is SAAADI in the germline V gene. Trimming removed 3 bases from V and 2 bases from J, with 9 bases in between. In DNA form, the CDR3 reads TGCGCCAGCAGTGATCGGGGCAACACAGATACGCAGTATTTT. It specifies CASSDRGNTDTQYF.

The V call is TRBV21-1, the J call TRBJ2-1; the table names TRBD2, a call not compared with the DNA. TRBV21-1 is assigned pseudogene status. This CDR3 is built from 20 residues. This CDR3 reads CAIRKKVSGRAGWASNEQFF. The CDR3 DNA sequence: TGTGCCATCAGAAAAAAAGTCAGCGGGAGGGCGGGCTGGGCGTCGAATGAGCAGTTCTTC.

In regard to this clonotype: Possible read error: a much larger clone is one base away. This chain connects TRBV7-2 to TRBJ2-7, with D hard to call. V was pared by 4 bases and J by 2 bases, with 15 bases between. CDR1 is SGHTA, CDR2 FQGNSA, per germline. The CDR3 contains 15 residues. The CDR3 reads CASSSMGSLTYEQYF. CDR3 in DNA: TGTGCCAGCAGCTCAATGGGTAGCCTTACCTACGAGCAGTACTTC.

This clonotype was seen repeatedly, ten times or more. The chain uses TRBV7-2 and TRBJ2-5; 14 positions match TRBD2. This CDR3 region has 15 residues. Germline values: CDR1 SGHTA, CDR2 FQGNSA. V trimming: 5 bases; J trimming: 5 bases; junction bases outside the gene matches: 4. The CDR3 DNA is TGTGCCAGCAGCACCGGGACTAGCGGGAGTGAGACCCAGTACTTC. Translated, it gives CASSTGTSGSETQYF.

This clonotype appeared many times. The chain is built from TRBV29-1 and TRBJ2-1; TRBD1 matches at 9 bases. CDR1 and CDR2 from the germline V gene are SQVTM and ANQGSEA. Trimming took 5 bases from V and 4 from J; bases not matched to a gene: 6. The CDR3 spans 14 residues. This CDR3 is CSVFRDREYNEQFF. The CDR3 bases are TGCAGCGTTTTCCGGGACAGGGAGTACAATGAGCAGTTCTTC.

This clonotype appeared many times. The V and J genes are TRBV5-1 and TRBJ1-2; 7 nucleotides align to TRBD1. J was trimmed by 3 bases and V by 4 bases; bases with no gene match: 3. Germline loops: CDR1 SGHRS, CDR2 YFSETQ. This CDR3 is 13 amino acids long. CDR3 sequence reads: CASSEGTDYGYTF. DNA for the CDR3: TGCGCCAGCAGCGAGGGGACAGACTATGGCTACACCTTC.

There are many counts of this clonotype. J is TRBJ2-7 and V is TRBV20-1; TRBD2 agrees at 8 bases. The ends lost 0 bases at V and 1 base at J; junction bases unmatched: 5. The CDR3 runs to 15 residues. Germline CDR1 DFQATT, CDR2 SNEGSKA (reference sequence). This CDR3 is CSARDPSGRSYEQYF. CDR3 sequence (DNA): TGCAGTGCTAGAGATCCTAGCGGGCGTTCCTACGAGCAGTACTTC.

This clonotype came up once. The CDR3 DNA reads TGTAGTTCTGTGCCTGCTGCAAGGAGATCGACTAGCGGGAGGGATGAGCAGTTCTTC. Translating it yields CSSVPAARRSTSGRDEQFF. This chain uses TRBV7-5 with TRBJ2-1; the D segment call TRBD2 is taken from the table without a DNA check. TRBV7-5 is flagged as a pseudogene. The CDR3 extends over 19 amino acids.

The CDR3: CASSQDGRGAIISNTEAFF. CDR3 sequence (DNA): TGTGCCAGCAGCCAAGACGGGAGAGGGGCAATTATTTCGAACACTGAAGCTTTCTTT. The chain carries TRBV4-2 and TRBJ1-1; possible D gene TRBD1, 5 bases. Trimming left V 0 bases short and J 1 base short, with 21 bases between. CDR1 is LGHNA, CDR2 YNFKEQ, per germline. The CDR3 spans 19 residues.

This clonotype has at least ten counts. V is TRBV7-2 and J is TRBJ2-1, with 13 bases aligning to TRBD2. CDR3 size: 15 residues. The germline gives CDR1 SGHTA, CDR2 FQGNSA. After removal of 2 bases from V and 8 bases from J, the junction contained 3 bases not matched to a gene. The CDR3 DNA reads as TGTGCCAGCAGCTTAAGGACTAGCGGGAGCTATGAGCAGTTCTTC. Amino acids: CASSLRTSGSYEQFF.

This clonotype has a count of ten or more. V gene TRBV5-6 combines with J gene TRBJ2-2, with 8 bases aligning to TRBD1. CDR1 is SGHDT, CDR2 YYEEEE, per germline. Unmatched junction bases numbered 8, after V lost 5 bases and J lost 5 bases. The CDR3 totals 15 residues. The CDR3 loop is CASRKNRGYTGELFF. As DNA, the CDR3 is TGTGCCAGCAGGAAAAACAGGGGGTATACCGGGGAGCTGTTTTTT. The whole variable domain, remainder taken from reference TRBV5-6 and TRBJ2-2, is DAGVTQSPTHLIKTRGQQVTLRCSPKSGHDTVSWYQQALGQGPQFIFQYYEEEERQRGNFPDRFSGHQFPNYSSELNVNALLLGDSALYLCASRKNRGYTGELFFGEGSRLTVL.

This clonotype has ten or more counts. This sequence joins TRBV21-1 and TRBJ2-2; the D call in the table, TRBD2, was not verified against the DNA. TRBV21-1 corresponds to a pseudogene. This CDR3 is built from 18 residues. The CDR3 DNA reads TGTGCCAGCAGCAACCAGGGACTAGCGGGATCGAACACCGGGGAGCTGTTTTTT. It yields the protein CASSNQGLAGSNTGELFF.

The sample holds a few counts of this clonotype. The rearrangement uses TRBV6-1 and TRBJ2-7, with a weak D call TRBD1 (6 bases). V was clipped by 10 bases and J by 8 bases, with 21 bases between them. The CDR3 is 13 amino acids. The germline V gene has CDR1 MNHNS and CDR2 SASEGT. CDR3 sequence: CANLDRRYVKQYF. CDR3 DNA sequence: TGTGCCAACCTGGACAGACGTTACGTTAAGCAGTACTTC.

In its sample, this clonotype was seen many times. The chain employs TRBV29-1 and TRBJ2-7; D remains ambiguous. V was trimmed by 1 base and J by 4 bases, leaving 5 bases between them. CDR1 SQVTM and CDR2 ANQGSEA come from the germline V gene. CDR3 length equals 11 residues. Written as DNA, the CDR3 is TGCAGCGTTGAAGGAGGATACGAGCAGTACTTC. Translation gives CSVEGGYEQYF.

In its sample, this clonotype was seen many times. The chain is built from TRBV5-4 and TRBJ1-5; no clear D. The CDR3 extends over 15 amino acids. V was clipped by 0 bases and J by 0 bases, with 7 bases between them. Germline V gene lookup returns CDR1 SGHNT and CDR2 YYREEE (reference sequence). The CDR3 DNA reads TGTGCCAGCAGCTTGGAACCAAATAGCAATCAGCCCCAGCATTTT. This encodes CASSLEPNSNQPQHF.

Points on this clonotype: A much larger clone lies one base from this, so it may be a read error. The chain carries TRBV27 and TRBJ2-5; perhaps TRBD1 as D (6 bases). The germline CDR1 and CDR2 sequences are MNHEY and SMNVEV (reference sequence). This CDR3 comprises 15 residues. The CDR3 here is CANSLFRGLGETQYF. The CDR3, as DNA: TGTGCCAACAGTTTATTCAGGGGCTTAGGGGAGACCCAGTACTTC.

This clonotype was observed at least ten times. This CDR3 is CASSPGLAGGPGDTQYF. The CDR3 nucleotides read TGCGCCAGCAGCCCGGGACTAGCGGGAGGGCCGGGAGATACGCAGTATTTT. The V call is TRBV5-1, the J call TRBJ2-3; 16 bases match TRBD2. V dropped 4 bases and J dropped 5; count of bases not matched to a gene: 7. Germline loops: CDR1 SGHRS, CDR2 YFSETQ. This CDR3 contains 17 residues.

Many counts were recorded for this clonotype. The rearrangement links TRBV6-5 to TRBJ2-3, with a weak D call TRBD2 (6 bases). Germline V CDR1 and CDR2: MNHEY, SVGAGI. This CDR3 has 14 residues. V was shortened by 7 bases and J by 2 bases, with 13 bases between the two germline ends. The CDR3 DNA reads as TGTGCCAGCAACCCGACTAGATACACAGATACGCAGTATTTT. Translated: CASNPTRYTDTQYF.

This clonotype appeared many times. V gene TRBV5-1 combines with J gene TRBJ2-5, with TRBD1 matching over 7 bases. J lost 2 bases, V lost 0 bases, and 7 bases had no gene match. CDR3 length equals 16 residues. Germline V gene sequence: CDR1 SGHRS, CDR2 YFSETQ. The CDR3 DNA sequence: TGCGCCAGCAGCTTGGTCGGCAGGGGGATTCAAGAGACCCAGTACTTC. Its protein is CASSLVGRGIQETQYF.

With regard to this clonotype: This sequence may be a read error, since a much larger clone differs from it by one base. This sequence joins TRBV30 and TRBJ2-1, with unresolved D. Trimming took off 4 bases at V and 0 bases at J, with 10 bases between the two ends. Germline assignment: CDR1 GTSNPN and CDR2 SVGIG (reference sequence). CDR3 length: 14 residues. The CDR3 region is CAWTRRISYNEQFF. The CDR3 DNA follows: TGTGCCTGGACCCGACGGATCTCCTACAATGAGCAGTTCTTC.

This clonotype was recorded at least ten times. This sequence joins TRBV6-1 and TRBJ1-1; D might be TRBD1 (5 bases). Per germline, CDR1 MNHNS and CDR2 SASEGT. Trimming shortened V by 0 bases and J by 2 bases, and 13 bases separated the two germline ends. The CDR3 contains 16 residues. In DNA, the CDR3 is TGTGCCAGCAGTGAAGCGTTCTGGGGCTCTAACACTGAAGCTTTCTTT. This sequence encodes CASSEAFWGSNTEAFF.

This clonotype was seen at least ten times. The chain joins TRBV18 to TRBJ2-7; D is perhaps TRBD2 (6 bases). This CDR3 comprises 15 residues. Between the trimmed V and J ends, which lost 4 bases and 3 bases, there was a span of 16 bases. The germline V gene has CDR1 KGHSH and CDR2 LQKENI. CDR3 DNA: TGTGCCAGCTCACGACCGGAGGGTGGGGGCTACGAGCAGTACTTC. Its translation: CASSRPEGGGYEQYF.

This clonotype was picked up many times. The chain links TRBV20-1 to TRBJ1-3, with 12 bases aligning to TRBD1. The CDR3 has 20 residues. V lost 5 bases, J lost 0 bases, and 17 bases stayed unmatched. The V gene's germline CDR1 is DFQATT and CDR2 SNEGSKA (reference sequence). The CDR3 is CSASPTPGQGAISSGNTIYF. CDR3 nucleotides: TGCAGTGCTTCTCCTACTCCGGGACAGGGGGCGATTTCCTCTGGAAACACCATATATTTT.

The sample holds many counts of this clonotype. This chain joins TRBV19 and TRBJ2-1, with TRBD2 matching over 11 bases. CDR3 length equals 12 residues. Germline lookup yields CDR1 LNHDA and CDR2 SQIVND (reference sequence). The trim removed 6 bases at V and 15 bases at J, leaving 7 bases unmatched. Here the CDR3 reads CASRLAGEGPFF. The CDR3 DNA reads as TGTGCCAGTAGACTAGCGGGAGAAGGTCCGTTCTTC.

This clonotype was observed many times. The CDR3 spells CASSEWGRGANQPQHF. The DNA for the CDR3 is TGTGCCAGCAGTGAATGGGGCAGGGGGGCCAATCAGCCCCAGCATTTT. The chain carries TRBV6-1 and TRBJ1-5, with TRBD1 identical over 7 bases. The trim removed 2 bases at V and 3 bases at J, leaving 7 bases unmatched. Germline loops: CDR1 MNHNS, CDR2 SASEGT. This CDR3 spans 16 amino acids.

This clonotype has just one count. A much larger clone differs from this one at a single base, so this may be a read error. This sequence joins TRBV20-1 and TRBJ2-1, with 7 bases aligning to TRBD2. Germline V gene data show CDR1 as DFQATT and CDR2 as SNEGSKA (reference sequence). Unmatched junction bases numbered 14, after V lost 2 bases and J lost 7 bases. CDR3 length equals 16 residues. CDR3 DNA sequence: TGCAGTGCTAGAAGGCTAGCGGCCTCCCTCAAGAATGAGCAGTTCTTC. This gives the protein CSARRLAASLKNEQFF.